Following are 26 T cell receptor beta chains from one sample sequenced in a study of blood T cell repertoires in COVID-19. Sequencing was performed with immunoSEQ multiplex PCR; in TCRdb, only in-frame clones are kept and a portion is missing. The sample includes approximately 300,000 clones, around 88% of them seen just once. Sequencing was carried out using peripheral blood. These receptors were collected from a woman aged 45 to 65 with acute or convalescent COVID-19.

This chain joins TRBV6-5 and TRBJ2-7; 10 nucleotides match TRBD1. Germline V CDR1 and CDR2: MNHEY, SVGAGI. Unmatched junction bases numbered 1, after V lost 6 bases and J lost 2 bases. CDR3 length: 13 amino acids. CDR3 sequence: CASRGTGAYEQYF. The DNA for the CDR3 is TGTGCCAGCAGGGGGACAGGGGCCTACGAGCAGTACTTC.

This clone was detected only once. The rearrangement joins TRBV2 to TRBJ2-7; TRBD2 might be the D (6 bases). CDR3 length: 8 residues. Germline CDR1 is SNHLY and CDR2 is FYNNEI. DNA of the CDR3: TGTGCCGGGGTAAAGGGAGGCGTC. It specifies CAGVKGGV.

The chain recombines TRBV3-1 (or the pseudogene TRBV3-2) with TRBJ1-1, with 7 bases aligning to TRBD1. Germline assignment: CDR1 LGHDT and CDR2 YNNKEL (reference sequence). The trim removed 4 bases at V and 0 bases at J, leaving 5 bases unmatched. There are 15 residues in the CDR3. In nucleotides, the CDR3 is TGTGCCAGCAGCCTTCGGACAGGTATGAACACTGAAGCTTTCTTT. Translating it yields CASSLRTGMNTEAFF.

The chain employs TRBV12-5 and TRBJ1-4, with D possibly TRBD1 on 5 matching bases. Germline V gene sequence: CDR1 LGHNT, CDR2 FRNRAP. The V gene lost 0 bases and the J gene lost 7 bases, with 15 bases spanning the gap. The CDR3 contains 16 residues. The CDR3 sequence: CASGLVLGGTGEKLFF. In DNA, the CDR3 is TGTGCTAGTGGTTTGGTATTGGGGGGAACCGGTGAAAAACTGTTTTTT.

This clone has only one observation. The CDR3 DNA follows: TGCGCCAGCAGCTTGGTCGGACAGGGGTGGTTAGAGACCCAGTACTTC. Its translation is CASSLVGQGWLETQYF. The chain is built from TRBV5-1 and TRBJ2-5, with 9 bases matching TRBD1. The CDR3 runs 16 residues. The germline V gene encodes CDR1 SGHRS and CDR2 YFSETQ. The junction had 7 bases not matched to a gene; V was cut back by 0 bases and J by 4 bases.

The chain recombines TRBV5-1 with TRBJ1-1; D gene uncertain. The germline V gene encodes CDR1 SGHRS and CDR2 YFSETQ. With 4 bases removed from V and 2 bases from J, the gap between germline ends came to 12 bases. The CDR3 has 14 amino acids. CDR3 protein: CASSPDPGNTEAFF. As DNA, the CDR3 is TGCGCCAGCAGCCCTGATCCGGGAAACACTGAAGCTTTCTTT.

This clone has a single count. The rearrangement links TRBV30 to TRBJ2-1, with 10 nucleotides matching TRBD2. V shed 0 bases and J 4 bases; nucleotides not matched to a gene: 3. Germline lookup yields CDR1 GTSNPN and CDR2 SVGIG (reference sequence). CDR3 length equals 15 residues. The CDR3 is CAWSVKLAGYNEQFF. CDR3 nucleotide sequence: TGTGCCTGGAGTGTTAAACTAGCGGGATACAATGAGCAGTTCTTC.

The rearrangement links TRBV10-3 to TRBJ2-7; D might be TRBD2 (5 bases). Germline V gene data show CDR1 as ENHRY and CDR2 as SYGVKD. This CDR3 is 13 amino acids long. The V end was cut by 10 bases, the J end by 0 bases, with 13 bases between. The CDR3 DNA is TGTGCCACCCGGACTTTTACCTCCTACGAGCAGTACTTC. This gives the protein CATRTFTSYEQYF.

J is TRBJ2-3 and V is TRBV15; TRBD1 agrees at 8 bases. The CDR3 contains 14 residues. V was clipped by 3 bases and J by 2 bases; unmatched bases: 1. Germline V gives CDR1 LNHNV, CDR2 YYDKDF (reference sequence). For the CDR3, the DNA is TGTGCCACCAGCAGGGGACAGGTCACAGATACGCAGTATTTT. It encodes CATSRGQVTDTQYF.

V usage is TRBV27 and J usage is TRBJ2-1; 8 bases are shared with TRBD1. This CDR3 is 16 amino acids long. CDR1 is MNHEY and CDR2 is SMNVEV in the germline V gene (reference sequence). The V and J ends lost 6 bases and 7 bases, in that order; junction bases with no gene match: 14. This CDR3 is CASRLFPGQAENEQFF. The CDR3 DNA follows: TGTGCCAGCAGACTCTTCCCGGGACAGGCGGAGAATGAGCAGTTCTTC.

The chain links TRBV6-5 to TRBJ2-7, with 7 nucleotides matching TRBD1. The junction had 5 bases not matched to a gene; V was cut back by 0 bases and J by 3 bases. Germline loops: CDR1 MNHEY, CDR2 SVGAGI. CDR3 length: 15 residues. The CDR3 bases are TGTGCCAGCAGTTACTCGAACGCAGGGGGCTACGAGCAGTACTTC. This codes for CASSYSNAGGYEQYF.

The chain combines TRBV19 with TRBJ2-6; a possible D gene is TRBD2 (6 bases). Germline V lookup: CDR1 LNHDA, CDR2 SQIVND (reference sequence). V shed 4 bases and J shed 9 bases, with 13 bases lying between them. The CDR3 has 14 amino acids. The CDR3 here is CASSKRSGDNVLTF. The CDR3 coding sequence is TGTGCCAGTAGTAAGCGGTCGGGAGACAACGTCCTGACTTTC.

The chain joins TRBV24-1 to TRBJ2-1; 10 bases are shared with TRBD2. CDR3 length: 12 residues. With 6 bases clipped from V and 10 bases from J, the junction kept 2 bases outside the gene matches. From germline, CDR1 is KGHDR and CDR2 SFDVKD. The CDR3 coding sequence is TGTGCCACCAGTACTAGCGGGGCAGAGCAGTTCTTC. It specifies CATSTSGAEQFF.

The genes are TRBV7-2 and TRBJ2-7, with D tentatively TRBD2 (6 bases). The CDR3 extends over 14 amino acids. From germline, CDR1 is SGHTA and CDR2 FQGNSA. Trimming cost V 5 bases and J 4 bases, with 15 bases left between them. The DNA for the CDR3 is TGTGCCAGCAGCCAGGACCCTGGAGGGTACGAGCAGTACTTC. This sequence encodes CASSQDPGGYEQYF.

This chain uses TRBV28 with TRBJ1-6; tentatively, D is TRBD1 (6 bases). The CDR3 runs to 15 residues. V lost 2 bases and J lost 6, with 11 bases in between. CDR1 and CDR2 from the germline V gene are MDHEN and SYDVKM. In nucleotides, the CDR3 is TGTGCCAGCAGTTTAACAGGGATAGGTAATTCACCCCTCCACTTT. This translates into CASSLTGIGNSPLHF.

The CDR3 loop reads CSVDGRGSYGYTF. In nucleotides, the CDR3 is TGCAGCGTTGATGGCCGGGGGTCATATGGCTACACCTTC. The chain joins TRBV29-1 to TRBJ1-2, with D possibly TRBD1 on 5 matching bases. The germline CDR1 and CDR2 sequences are SQVTM and ANQGSEA. The CDR3 contains 13 residues. V was cut by 3 bases and J by 5 bases, with 13 bases left in between.

This chain links TRBV4-2 with TRBJ2-1; D might be TRBD1 (5 bases). Germline loops: CDR1 LGHNA, CDR2 YNFKEQ. CDR3 length: 13 residues. V lost 5 bases, J lost 8 bases, and 13 bases lay in between. The CDR3, as DNA: TGTGCCAGCAGCGGGGCCCTCTTGGATGAGCAGTTCTTC. Residues: CASSGALLDEQFF.

The gene calls are TRBV7-9 and TRBJ1-2; no reliable D call. V lost 5 bases to trimming and J lost 0 bases, with 10 bases between them. CDR3 length: 14 amino acids. Germline V gene data show CDR1 as SEHNR and CDR2 as FQNEAQ (reference sequence). In nucleotides, the CDR3 is TGTGCCAGCAGCCCCCGAGGGTCTAACTATGGCTACACCTTC. This sequence encodes CASSPRGSNYGYTF.

The chain joins TRBV11-2 to TRBJ2-5; 8 nucleotides line up with TRBD2. This CDR3 has 15 amino acids. Trimming at V came to 5 bases and at J to 5 bases, leaving 10 bases not matched to a gene. The V gene's germline CDR1 is SGHAT and CDR2 FQNNGV. CDR3 amino acids: CASSIERESGETQYF. CDR3 coding DNA: TGTGCCAGCAGCATCGAGCGGGAGTCAGGGGAGACCCAGTACTTC.

The J gene is TRBJ2-7, the V gene TRBV5-4; 8 bases agree with TRBD1. The CDR3 extends over 16 amino acids. CDR1 SGHNT and CDR2 YYREEE come from the germline V gene (reference sequence). J was trimmed by 4 bases and V by 1 base; bases with no gene match: 10. CDR3: CASSLLGQGKLYEQYF. As DNA, the CDR3 is TGTGCCAGCAGCTTGTTAGGACAGGGTAAACTATACGAGCAGTACTTC.

The chain employs TRBV6-5 and TRBJ2-5, with 7 bases identical to TRBD2. Trimming at V came to 6 bases and at J to 1 base, leaving 2 bases not matched to a gene. This CDR3 spans 13 amino acids. CDR1 MNHEY and CDR2 SVGAGI come from the germline V gene. For the CDR3, the DNA is TGTGCCAGCAGGGGGGGGTCCCAAGAGACCCAGTACTTC. This codes for CASRGGSQETQYF.

CDR3 nucleotide sequence: TGTGCCAGCAGCTTAGCAGGGACTAGCGGGAGGCTGGGGGAGCAGTACTTC. This sequence encodes CASSLAGTSGRLGEQYF. The chain couples TRBV7-8 to TRBJ2-7; 15 nucleotides match TRBD2. V lost 0 bases to trimming and J lost 7 bases; unmatched junction nucleotides: 7. This CDR3 spans 17 amino acids. CDR1 is SGHVS and CDR2 is FQNEAQ in the germline V gene.

The chain joins TRBV4-3 to TRBJ2-7; 11 bases fit TRBD2. The germline gives CDR1 LGHNA, CDR2 YSLEER. V lost 2 bases, J lost 6 bases, and 9 bases stayed unmatched. This CDR3 has 16 amino acids. This CDR3 is CASSQFLTSGTGEQYF. In nucleotides, the CDR3 is TGCGCCAGCAGCCAATTTTTGACTAGCGGGACAGGCGAGCAGTACTTC.

The chain has TRBV7-2 and TRBJ2-5; D may be TRBD1 (5 bases). The CDR3 runs to 13 residues. From germline, CDR1 is SGHTA and CDR2 FQGNSA. V was cut by 3 bases and J by 3 bases, with 8 bases left in between. CDR3 bases: TGTGCCAGCAGCTTTAAGGGGAAAGAGACCCAGTACTTC. This translates into CASSFKGKETQYF.

The chain is built from TRBV5-4 and TRBJ1-1, with 9 bases lining up with TRBD1. Germline-derived CDR1 and CDR2 are SGHNT and YYREEE (reference sequence). The ends lost 1 base at V and 2 bases at J; junction bases unmatched: 6. This CDR3 has 16 residues. CDR3 bases: TGTGCCAGCAGCTTGAGGACAGGGGCGACAAACACTGAAGCTTTCTTT. As protein: CASSLRTGATNTEAFF.

This clone has more than one count but fewer than ten. The genes are TRBV27 and TRBJ2-2, with D perhaps matching TRBD1 (5 bases). The CDR3 runs to 14 residues. With 6 bases removed from V and 3 bases from J, the gap between germline ends came to 11 bases. The germline V gene has CDR1 MNHEY and CDR2 SMNVEV (reference sequence). CDR3 bases: TGTGCCAGCAGGCTTGACAGTTACACCGGGGAGCTGTTTTTT. Its protein product is CASRLDSYTGELFF.